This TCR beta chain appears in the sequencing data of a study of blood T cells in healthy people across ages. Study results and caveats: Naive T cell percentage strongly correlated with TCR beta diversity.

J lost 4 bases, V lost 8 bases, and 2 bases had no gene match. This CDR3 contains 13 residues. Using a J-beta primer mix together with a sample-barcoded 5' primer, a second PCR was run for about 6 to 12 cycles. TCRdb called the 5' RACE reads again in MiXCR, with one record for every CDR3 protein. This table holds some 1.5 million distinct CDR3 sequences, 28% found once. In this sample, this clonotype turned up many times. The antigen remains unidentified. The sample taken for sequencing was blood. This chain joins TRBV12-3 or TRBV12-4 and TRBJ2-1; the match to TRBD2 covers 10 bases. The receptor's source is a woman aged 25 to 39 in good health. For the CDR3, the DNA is TGTGCCAGCCGACTAGCGGGTTACAATGAGCAGTTCTTC. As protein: CASRLAGYNEQFF.